Following are 19 T cell receptor beta chains from one sample sequenced in a study of shared clonotypes between healthy human individuals. TCRdb's copy holds only in-frame clones and misses some; the assay was immunoSEQ multiplex PCR. The table lists more than 400,000 clones, roughly 80% of them singletons. Sequenced material: PBMCs. Every receptor here comes from a woman between 40 and 50 years old in good health. Some clones in this sample may be carry-over from other donors' samples.

As for this clone: Given a far larger clone just one base away, this is likely a sequencing read error. Distinct nucleotide sequences in the sample also encode this CDR3. The V gene is TRBV10-2, the J gene TRBJ1-5, with a tentative D call TRBD1 (5 bases). The germline V gene encodes CDR1 WSHSY and CDR2 SAAADI. The CDR3 contains 16 residues. The CDR3 DNA reads TGCGCCAGCAGTGACCTAACCCGGAGGGGCAATCAGCCACAGCATTTT. This codes for CASSDLTRRGNQPQHF.

The chain carries TRBV9 and TRBJ2-5; D may be TRBD2 (6 bases). The ends were cut back, 0 bases at V and 5 bases at J, with 8 bases in the middle. Germline assignment: CDR1 SGDLS and CDR2 YYNGEE. The CDR3 extends over 13 amino acids. The CDR3 loop reads CASSVATRETQYF. DNA of the CDR3: TGTGCCAGCAGCGTAGCGACTAGGGAGACCCAGTACTTC. Filled out from reference TRBV9 and TRBJ2-5, the complete variable domain reads DSGVTQTPKHLITATGQRVTLRCSPRSGDLSVYWYQQSLDQGLQFLIQYYNGEERAKGNILERFSAQQFPDLHSELNLSSLELGDSALYFCASSVATRETQYFGPGTRLLVL.

This clone was detected once. With only one base between it and a far larger clone, this is likely a read error. This same CDR3 is encoded by further DNA sequences in the sample. The genes are TRBV28 and TRBJ2-5; D is uncertain. This CDR3 is built from 12 residues. Germline V gene data show CDR1 as MDHEN and CDR2 as SYDVKM. Written as DNA, the CDR3 is TGCGCCAGCAGTTTAAACCCGCAGACCCAGTACTTC. It is translated as CASSLNPQTQYF.

As regards this clone: This could be a read error, since a much larger clone is one nucleotide away. This chain joins TRBV7-3 and TRBJ2-3, with 9 nucleotides matching TRBD2. From germline, CDR1 is SGHTA and CDR2 FQGTGA. The CDR3 covers 15 residues. The CDR3 region has the DNA TGTACCAGCAGCTTATTAGCGGGAGCACCAGATACGCAGTATTTT. It codes for CTSSLLAGAPDTQYF. Filled out from reference TRBV7-3 and TRBJ2-3, the complete variable domain reads GAGVSQTPSNKVTEKGKYVELRCDPISGHTALYWYRQSLGQGPEFLIYFQGTGAADDSGLPNDRFFAVRPEGSVSTLKIQRTERGDSAVYLCTSSLLAGAPDTQYFGPGTRLTVL.

Only one count was recorded for this clone. This likely came from a read error, as a far larger clone is one base away. The same CDR3 arises from other DNA sequences in this sample as well. This rearrangement joins TRBV6-1 to TRBJ2-3, with a tentative D call TRBD1 (6 bases). This CDR3 has 15 amino acids. Per germline, CDR1 MNHNS and CDR2 SASEGT. The chain's CDR3 is CASSDNGQHTDTQYF. The CDR3 DNA reads as TGCGCCAGCAGTGATAATGGACAGCACACAGATACGCAGTATTTT.

About this clone itself: The identical CDR3 is also encoded by other nucleotide sequences in the sample. The V gene is TRBV5-6, the J gene TRBJ2-7; D gene uncertain. The germline CDR1 and CDR2 sequences are SGHDT and YYEEEE. The CDR3 consists of 12 residues. The V end lost 2 bases, the J end lost 2 bases, and 5 bases lay between the germline ends. This chain's CDR3 is CASSFGAYEQYF. The DNA for the CDR3 is TGTGCCAGCAGCTTTGGTGCCTACGAGCAGTACTTC.

This clone appeared once. The rearrangement links TRBV28 to TRBJ2-1, with D perhaps assigned TRBD1 or TRBD2 (5 bases each). Trimming left V 8 bases short and J 6 bases short, with 14 bases between. The CDR3 runs to 13 residues. Germline CDR1 and CDR2: MDHEN and SYDVKM. The CDR3 protein is CASRDGTVNEQFF. In DNA, the CDR3 is TGTGCCAGCCGCGACGGGACCGTCAATGAGCAGTTCTTC.

The V and J genes are TRBV7-9 and TRBJ1-1; 9 bases line up with TRBD1. This CDR3 spans 17 amino acids. The ends lost 2 bases at V and 3 bases at J; junction bases unmatched: 10. Germline CDR1 is SEHNR and CDR2 is FQNEAQ (reference sequence). In DNA, the CDR3 is TGTGCCAGCAGCTTATTCGGCTCGACAGGGGGTTACACTGAAGCTTTCTTT. Its protein is CASSLFGSTGGYTEAFF. The full variable domain, with the rest looked up from reference TRBV7-9 and TRBJ1-1, is DTGVSQNPRHKITKRGQNVTFRCDPISEHNRLYWYRQTLGQGPEFLTYFQNEAQLEKSRLLSDRFSAERPKGSFSTLEIQRTEQGDSAMYLCASSLFGSTGGYTEAFFGQGTRLTVV.

A note on this clone: This sample includes further DNA sequences coding for the same CDR3. In DNA, the CDR3 is TGTGCCAGTAGTATCGGCTCTGGCGGCTACGAGCAGTACTTC. Protein: CASSIGSGGYEQYF. The chain joins TRBV19 to TRBJ2-7; no clear D gene. The CDR3 spans 14 residues. V was pared by 3 bases and J by 3 bases, with 12 bases between. Looked up from germline, CDR1 is LNHDA and CDR2 is SQIVND (reference sequence).

The V call is TRBV4-1, the J call TRBJ1-4; D is unresolved. CDR1 and CDR2 from the germline V gene are MGHRA and YSYEKL. The CDR3 is made up of 18 amino acids. V dropped 0 bases and J dropped 7 bases, with 21 bases sitting between them. CDR3 protein: CASSQDQAGRSVGEKLFF. In DNA form, the CDR3 reads TGCGCCAGCAGCCAAGATCAGGCCGGACGGAGCGTGGGTGAAAAACTGTTTTTT.

This chain joins TRBV27 and TRBJ2-1; the match to TRBD2 covers 16 bases. In germline, CDR1 is MNHEY, CDR2 SMNVEV (reference sequence). The CDR3 sequence is 14 residues long. The V and J ends lost 6 bases and 9 bases, in that order; junction bases with no gene match: 2. The CDR3 nucleotides are TGTGCCAGCAGGGGACTAGCGGGAGGGGGTGAGCAGTTCTTC. Encoded protein: CASRGLAGGGEQFF.

This clone was seen a single time. V and J are TRBV7-3 and TRBJ2-1, with 7 bases fitting TRBD2. CDR3 size: 15 residues. CDR1 is SGHTA and CDR2 is FQGTGA in the germline V gene. Germline trimming cut 4 bases from V and 6 bases from J; bases unmatched to any gene: 9. The CDR3 is CASSSQGGEANEQFF. CDR3 coding DNA: TGTGCCAGCAGCTCCCAGGGAGGGGAGGCCAATGAGCAGTTCTTC.

Ten or more counts support this clone. The V call is TRBV21-1, the J call TRBJ2-1; the table's D gene call, TRBD2, was not cross checked with the DNA. TRBV21-1 is a recognized pseudogene. This CDR3 comprises 15 residues. The CDR3 spells CASSREGLTYNEQFF. As DNA, the CDR3 is TGTGCCAGCAGCAGAGAGGGCCTCACCTACAATGAGCAGTTCTTC.

The V gene is TRBV7-3, the J gene TRBJ2-2, with 7 bases that match TRBD2. Germline lookup yields CDR1 SGHTA and CDR2 FQGTGA. J lost 7 bases, V lost 2 bases, and 4 bases had no gene match. CDR3 size: 14 residues. DNA of the CDR3: TGTGCCAGCAGCTTAGCGGGAGAAATCGGGGAGCTGTTTTTT. Residues: CASSLAGEIGELFF.

This clone was seen at least ten times. Additional DNA sequences in this sample encode the identical CDR3. The chain is built from TRBV6-6 and TRBJ1-1; 9 nucleotides match TRBD1. CDR3 size: 15 residues. Germline V gene sequence: CDR1 MNHNY, CDR2 SVGAGI (reference sequence). Trimming cost V 5 bases and J 1 base; bases outside gene matches: 5. CDR3 protein: CASSQQTGGNTEAFF. CDR3 DNA sequence: TGTGCCAGCAGTCAACAGACAGGGGGGAACACTGAAGCTTTCTTT.

This chain links TRBV6-1 with TRBJ1-1, with 8 bases matching TRBD1. V was clipped by 7 bases and J by 1 base; unmatched bases: 5. Germline V lookup: CDR1 MNHNS, CDR2 SASEGT. The CDR3 consists of 14 residues. The CDR3 here is CASTYGQGNTEAFF. The CDR3 DNA sequence: TGTGCCAGCACCTACGGACAGGGGAACACTGAAGCTTTCTTT.

The chain is built from TRBV28 and TRBJ2-2; 9 nucleotides match TRBD1. V lost 7 bases, J lost 7 bases, and 7 bases stayed unmatched. This CDR3 region has 14 residues. In germline, CDR1 is MDHEN, CDR2 SYDVKM. The CDR3 DNA is TGTGCCAGCACAGACAGGGGGTTTATCGGGGAGCTGTTTTTT. Protein sequence: CASTDRGFIGELFF.

The V call is TRBV6-4, the J call TRBJ2-1; 9 nucleotides match TRBD2. Losses at the gene ends were 2 bases for V and 2 bases for J; bases not matched to a gene: 4. From germline, CDR1 is MRHNA and CDR2 SNTAGT. The CDR3 consists of 16 residues. The chain's CDR3 is CASSDGAGGPYNEQFF. The CDR3 coding sequence is TGTGCCAGCAGTGACGGGGCGGGAGGGCCCTACAATGAGCAGTTCTTC.

Notes on this clone: The same CDR3 also results from other DNA sequences found in this sample. The chain links TRBV2 to TRBJ2-7; TRBD1 matches at 8 bases. Unmatched junction bases numbered 4, after V lost 6 bases and J lost 3 bases. Germline lookup yields CDR1 SNHLY and CDR2 FYNNEI. The CDR3 has 13 amino acids. For the CDR3, the DNA is TGTGCCAGCAGAGGGACAGGAATCTACGAGCAGTACTTC. Protein product: CASRGTGIYEQYF.